The 22 T cell receptor beta chains below come from one sample, sequenced in a study of cytomegalovirus exposure and HLA in healthy donors. 60 Vbeta and 13 Jbeta primers were used in PCR. The table came from immunoSEQ multiplex PCR; TCRdb's copy has only in-frame clones and leaves some out. The table has some 56,000 clones, roughly 80% seen once; the top ten hold under 4%. Sequencing was done on a sample of PBMCs. The source is a woman between 35 and 50 years old in good health and CMV-seronegative.

This clone was recorded a few times. V and J are TRBV9 and TRBJ2-3, with TRBD1 identical over 9 bases. Losses at the gene ends were 1 base for V and 3 bases for J; bases not matched to a gene: 6. This CDR3 region has 16 residues. From germline, CDR1 is SGDLS and CDR2 YYNGEE. Here the CDR3 reads CASSVQTGGCTDTQYF. DNA for the CDR3: TGTGCCAGCAGCGTACAGACAGGGGGTTGTACAGATACGCAGTATTTT.

The V gene is TRBV11-2, the J gene TRBJ2-7; TRBD1 aligns across 8 bases. Per germline, CDR1 SGHAT and CDR2 FQNNGV. Trimming cost V 4 bases and J 4 bases; bases outside gene matches: 9. This CDR3 comprises 15 residues. CDR3 in amino acids: CASSSPRTGTYEQYF. CDR3 nucleotides: TGTGCCAGCAGCTCACCTCGGACAGGGACTTACGAGCAGTACTTC.

The chain links TRBV7-3 to TRBJ2-7, with TRBD2 matching 12 bases. J lost 3 bases, V lost 5 bases, and 5 bases had no gene match. The germline V gene encodes CDR1 SGHTA and CDR2 FQGTGA. The CDR3 has 15 residues. This CDR3 reads CASSPQGLAGYEQYF. In DNA, the CDR3 is TGTGCCAGCAGCCCTCAGGGACTAGCGGGCTACGAGCAGTACTTC. The full variable domain, completed using reference TRBV7-3 and TRBJ2-7, is GAGVSQTPSNKVTEKGKYVELRCDPISGHTALYWYRQSLGQGPEFLIYFQGTGAADDSGLPNDRFFAVRPEGSVSTLKIQRTERGDSAVYLCASSPQGLAGYEQYFGPGTRLTVT.

V gene TRBV4-2 combines with J gene TRBJ2-3, with D maybe TRBD2 (5 bases). Germline lookup yields CDR1 LGHNA and CDR2 YNFKEQ. The CDR3 contains 14 residues. V lost 1 base, J lost 3 bases, and 8 bases lay in between. DNA for the CDR3: TGTGCCAGCAGCCAAGGCACGGGAACAGATACGCAGTATTTT. Amino acid sequence: CASSQGTGTDTQYF.

This clone has only one observation. The chain is built from TRBV5-4 and TRBJ1-2; D unresolved. Trimming stripped 4 bases from V and 0 bases from J, with 22 bases between. This CDR3 spans 18 amino acids. Germline-derived CDR1 and CDR2 are SGHNT and YYREEE (reference sequence). CDR3 protein: CASSGAVEKVLTNYGYTF. The DNA of the CDR3 is TGTGCCAGCAGCGGCGCGGTCGAAAAAGTACTAACTAACTATGGCTACACCTTC.

The chain uses TRBV19 and TRBJ2-5; 14 bases line up with TRBD2. With 4 bases clipped from V and 5 bases from J, the junction kept 3 bases outside the gene matches. The CDR3 length is 15 residues. Germline V gene sequence: CDR1 LNHDA, CDR2 SQIVND (reference sequence). The CDR3 spells CASSTGTSGSETQYF. In DNA, the CDR3 is TGTGCCAGTAGTACTGGGACTAGCGGGAGTGAGACCCAGTACTTC.

This chain links TRBV1 with TRBJ2-1; the table's D gene call, TRBD2, was not cross checked with the DNA. TRBV1 constitutes a pseudogene. The CDR3 has 19 residues. The DNA of the CDR3 is TGCACCAGCAGCCACTTTATAGCGGGAGGGCCTTTTTCCCGCAATGAGCAGTTCTTC. As protein: CTSSHFIAGGPFSRNEQFF.

V and J are TRBV20-1 and TRBJ1-3, with D uncertain. Deletions cut 3 bases from V and 4 bases from J, with 4 bases between. The CDR3 contains 11 residues. Germline lookup yields CDR1 DFQATT and CDR2 SNEGSKA (reference sequence). The DNA for the CDR3 is TGCAGTGCTAGCGGGGGAAACACCATATATTTT. Encoded protein: CSASGGNTIYF.

This clone was counted a few times. CDR3 sequence reads: CASSQGAQGSSYEQYF. DNA of the CDR3: TGCGCCAGCAGCCAAGGGGCACAGGGGAGCTCCTACGAGCAGTACTTC. The J gene is TRBJ2-7, the V gene TRBV4-1, with 7 positions matching TRBD1. Germline CDR1 is MGHRA and CDR2 is YSYEKL. The length of the CDR3 is 16 residues. The J segment lost 0 bases and the V segment lost 1 base, leaving 6 bases of the junction unmatched.

This clone was seen a handful of times. The genes are TRBV27 and TRBJ2-5; the match to TRBD2 covers 8 bases. V lost 2 bases and J lost 7; bases outside the gene matches: 12. The germline CDR1 and CDR2 sequences are MNHEY and SMNVEV (reference sequence). This CDR3 has 16 residues. The CDR3 here is CASSLMGTRLKGTQYF. DNA of the CDR3: TGTGCCAGCAGTTTAATGGGGACTAGGCTGAAAGGGACCCAGTACTTC.

The chain uses TRBV6-6 and TRBJ2-1; TRBD1 matches at 9 bases. The CDR3 spans 14 residues. Losses at the gene ends were 4 bases for V and 8 bases for J; bases not matched to a gene: 6. Germline assignment: CDR1 MNHNY and CDR2 SVGAGI (reference sequence). The CDR3 protein is CASSSQGAVYEQFF. The DNA of the CDR3 is TGTGCCAGCAGTTCACAGGGGGCTGTCTATGAGCAGTTCTTC.

The V and J genes are TRBV4-2 and TRBJ2-1; no clear D gene. The CDR3 covers 15 residues. V was trimmed by 0 bases and J by 5 bases, leaving 11 bases between them. Germline CDR1 reads LGHNA; CDR2 reads YNFKEQ. Here the CDR3 DNA reads TGTGCCAGCAGCCAAGATGCCACAGCTAACAATGAGCAGTTCTTC. This gives the protein CASSQDATANNEQFF.

The chain links TRBV5-6 to TRBJ2-5; 7 positions match TRBD2. Looked up from germline, CDR1 is SGHDT and CDR2 is YYEEEE. The V gene end was trimmed by 5 bases and the J gene end by 5 bases; junction bases not matched to a gene: 15. The CDR3 runs 16 residues. CDR3 bases: TGTGCCAGCAGTTCCCAGCGGGGAGTCGGTTGGGAGACCCAGTACTTC. This codes for CASSSQRGVGWETQYF.

This chain joins TRBV28 and TRBJ1-1; D is undetermined. The V and J ends lost 2 bases and 6 bases respectively, with 13 bases between them. The CDR3 sequence is 14 residues long. CDR1 is MDHEN and CDR2 is SYDVKM in the germline V gene. For the CDR3, the DNA is TGTGCCAGCAGTTTACTGGGCAGTAACCCTGAAGCTTTCTTT. This encodes CASSLLGSNPEAFF.

The J gene is TRBJ2-3, the V gene TRBV10-3, with 10 nucleotides matching TRBD2. Germline V CDR1 and CDR2: ENHRY, SYGVKD. The trim removed 4 bases at V and 5 bases at J, leaving 3 bases unmatched. The CDR3 is 14 residues long. The CDR3 loop reads CAISALAGEDTQYF. The CDR3 nucleotides are TGTGCCATCAGTGCCCTAGCGGGAGAAGATACGCAGTATTTT.

The chain is built from TRBV19 and TRBJ2-6; D may be TRBD1 (6 bases). Trimming stripped 1 base from V and 0 bases from J, with 16 bases between. Germline CDR1 is LNHDA and CDR2 is SQIVND (reference sequence). CDR3 length: 19 amino acids. For the CDR3, the DNA is TGTGCCAGTAGTATAGGGATACAGGGACGGGGCTCTGGGGCCAACGTCCTGACTTTC. Translated, it gives CASSIGIQGRGSGANVLTF.

V is TRBV19 and J is TRBJ1-2; no definite D call. Trimming removed 7 bases from V and 10 bases from J, with 10 bases in between. The CDR3 has 10 amino acids. CDR1 and CDR2 (germline): LNHDA, SQIVND (reference sequence). The CDR3, as DNA: TGTGCCAGTATAGGCGGAGACTACACCTTC. Its protein product is CASIGGDYTF.

This clone was counted between two and nine times. The V gene is TRBV5-4, the J gene TRBJ1-2; D remains unclear. The CDR3 has 13 amino acids. V was clipped by 0 bases and J by 8 bases, with 11 bases between them. The V gene's germline CDR1 is SGHNT and CDR2 YYREEE (reference sequence). The CDR3 here is CASSLAPQRGYTF. DNA of the CDR3: TGTGCCAGCAGCTTGGCCCCCCAACGGGGCTACACCTTC.

The chain couples TRBV6-5 to TRBJ2-7; 8 bases agree with TRBD1. The CDR3 loop spans 13 amino acids. The V and J ends lost 3 bases and 4 bases, in that order; junction bases with no gene match: 2. Germline CDR1 reads MNHEY; CDR2 reads SVGAGI. CDR3 sequence reads: CASSYGDRYEQYF. CDR3 nucleotides: TGTGCCAGCAGTTATGGGGACAGGTACGAGCAGTACTTC.

The chain recombines TRBV2 with TRBJ1-1; D remains unclear. CDR1 is SNHLY, CDR2 FYNNEI, per germline. The CDR3 extends over 12 amino acids. V was cut by 5 bases and J by 4 bases, with 8 bases left in between. CDR3 sequence: CASSPDFTEAFF. The CDR3 coding sequence is TGTGCCAGCAGTCCAGACTTCACTGAAGCTTTCTTT.

This clone was seen a handful of times. V gene TRBV10-2 combines with J gene TRBJ2-7; D unclear. The germline CDR1 and CDR2 sequences are WSHSY and SAAADI. There are 11 residues in the CDR3. V lost 6 bases and J lost 5, with 8 bases in between. The CDR3 is CASSRVDEQYF. In DNA form, the CDR3 reads TGCGCCAGCAGCCGGGTCGACGAGCAGTACTTC.

This sequence joins TRBV7-9 and TRBJ1-1; possibly TRBD1 for D (6 bases). Germline CDR1 reads SEHNR; CDR2 reads FQNEAQ (reference sequence). Trimming left V 1 base short and J 7 bases short, with 10 bases between. The CDR3 loop spans 13 amino acids. The CDR3 spells CASSLGGQFEAFF. Written as DNA, the CDR3 is TGTGCCAGCAGCTTAGGGGGGCAGTTTGAAGCTTTCTTT.